These T cell receptor beta chains were read from a single sample in a study of blood T cell repertoires in COVID-19. TCRdb's copy holds only in-frame clones and misses some; the assay was immunoSEQ multiplex PCR. The repertoire holds some 270,000 clones, with 70% to 90% as singletons. Material for sequencing was PBMCs or T cells enriched from blood (not recorded which). Receptor source: a woman aged 25 to 39 who had recovered from COVID-19. The CDR3 runs from the conserved cysteine through the conserved F or W. D genes are given only for firm matches. A clone size is listed for some rows: how often the clone was seen (once, few, many), or a class if it is expanded.

>TRBJ1-1|TRBD1|once|TRBV7-8
CASSLGTGALVKGTEAFF
TGTGCCAGCAGCTTAGGAACAGGGGCCCTCGTGAAGGGCACTGAAGCTTTCTTT
>TRBJ1-4|TRBD1|.|TRBV12-3/TRBV12-4
CASSLTGDEKLFF
TGTGCCAGCAGTTTAACAGGGGATGAAAAACTGTTTTTT
>TRBJ1-1|TRBD1|.|TRBV10-3
CAIRPTGAYNTEAFF
TGTGCCATCCGACCGACAGGGGCTTATAACACTGAAGCTTTCTTT
>TRBJ1-1|.|.|TRBV7-2
CASSLQGMAEAFF
TGTGCCAGCAGCTTACAGGGTATGGCTGAAGCTTTCTTT
>TRBJ2-7|TRBD1|.|TRBV24-1
CATSDGDREYEQYF
TGTGCCACCAGTGATGGGGACAGAGAGTACGAGCAGTACTTC
>TRBJ1-1|.|.|TRBV7-8
CASSQVKKASTEAFF
TGTGCCAGCAGCCAAGTAAAAAAAGCCTCTACTGAAGCTTTCTTT
>TRBJ2-3|TRBD2|.|TRBV7-9
CASSLEREFGDTQYF
TGTGCCAGCAGCTTAGAGCGGGAGTTTGGAGATACGCAGTATTTT
>TRBJ2-1|TRBD1|.|TRBV11-2
CASSPLTGGHNEQFF
TGTGCCAGCAGCCCCCTGACAGGGGGCCACAATGAGCAGTTCTTC
>TRBJ1-1|.|.|TRBV2
CASSTQGNTEAFF
TGTGCCAGCAGCACCCAGGGGAACACTGAAGCTTTCTTT
>TRBJ2-1|TRBD2|.|TRBV4-2
CASSRGLAGDQFF
TGTGCCAGCAGCCGCGGACTAGCGGGAGATCAGTTCTTC
>TRBJ2-5|.|.|TRBV4-1
CASSQRERAAAGETQYF
TGCGCCAGCAGCCAAAGGGAAAGGGCGGCCGCGGGCGAGACCCAGTACTTC
>TRBJ1-1|TRBD1|.|TRBV15
CATSRTRTGGDEAFF
TGTGCCACCAGCAGAACCCGGACAGGGGGTGATGAAGCTTTCTTT
>TRBJ1-4|.|.|TRBV7-9
CASSLVQYEKLFF
TGTGCCAGCAGCTTAGTACAGTATGAAAAACTGTTTTTT
>TRBJ1-2|.|.|TRBV6-5
CASSWTGDGYTF
TGTGCCAGCAGTTGGACGGGGGATGGCTACACCTTC
>TRBJ2-3|TRBD1|few|TRBV11-3
CASSLGQGATDTQYF
TGTGCCAGCAGCTTGGGACAGGGGGCCACAGATACGCAGTATTTT
>TRBJ2-5|.|.|TRBV5-1
CASSLGRTTKETQYF
TGCGCCAGCAGCTTGGGTCGGACTACTAAAGAGACCCAGTACTTC
>TRBJ1-6|.|few|TRBV5-1
CASSPREPNSPLHF
TGCGCCAGCAGCCCTCGGGAGCCTAATTCACCCCTCCACTTT
>TRBJ2-2|.|.|TRBV6-5
CASRAANTGELFF
TGTGCCAGCAGGGCAGCGAACACCGGGGAGCTGTTTTTT
>TRBJ1-5|.|once|TRBV21-1
CASSKEPPGRGQDQPQHF
TGTGCCAGCAGCAAAGAGCCCCCCGGCAGGGGGCAGGATCAGCCCCAGCATTTT
>TRBJ1-6|TRBD1|.|TRBV28
CASSNRGGNSPLHF
TGTGCCAGCAGTAACAGGGGCGGTAATTCACCCCTCCACTTT
>TRBJ2-5|TRBD1|.|TRBV4-2
CASSQDPTGNQETQYF
TGTGCCAGCAGCCAGGACCCGACAGGGAACCAAGAGACCCAGTACTTC
>TRBJ2-5|TRBD1|.|TRBV11-1
CASSFDRDGTQYF
TGTGCCAGCAGCTTTGACAGGGATGGCACCCAGTACTTC
>TRBJ1-4|TRBD1|.|TRBV3-1/TRBV3-2
CASSQDGGQGGEKLFF
TGTGCCAGCAGCCAAGATGGGGGCCAGGGGGGAGAAAAACTGTTTTTT
>TRBJ1-6|.|once|TRBV2
CASNLGESNSPLHF
TGTGCCAGCAACCTCGGGGAATCAAATTCACCCCTCCACTTT
>TRBJ1-5|.|.|TRBV18
CASSRTDRPNQPQHF
TGTGCCAGCTCACGAACGGACAGACCGAATCAGCCCCAGCATTTT
>TRBJ2-3|TRBD2|.|TRBV6-5
CASSPIGTSSDTQYF
TGTGCCAGCAGTCCCATCGGGACTAGCTCGGATACGCAGTATTTT
>TRBJ2-1|TRBD2|.|TRBV10-3
CAISGGSQAYNEQFF
TGTGCCATCAGTGGCGGGAGCCAGGCCTACAATGAGCAGTTCTTC
>TRBJ2-5|.|.|TRBV6-5
CASRPRVQETQYF
TGTGCCAGCAGGCCCAGGGTTCAAGAGACCCAGTACTTC
>TRBJ2-7|TRBD2|.|TRBV11-2
CASSLASGTTYEQYF
TGTGCCAGCAGCTTAGCTAGCGGGACTACCTACGAGCAGTACTTC
>TRBJ2-6|.|.|TRBV28
CASRTASGANVLTF
TGTGCCAGCCGGACAGCCTCTGGGGCCAACGTCCTGACTTTC
>TRBJ2-1|.|few|TRBV6-6
CASSEFKVNNEQFF
TGTGCCAGCAGTGAGTTTAAAGTCAACAATGAGCAGTTCTTC
>TRBJ1-3|.|.|TRBV13
CASSYDRGNTIYF
TGTGCCAGCAGCTACGACAGGGGAAACACCATATATTTT
>TRBJ2-3|.|once|TRBV9
CASSVPQEGSRVGADTQYF
TGTGCCAGCAGCGTCCCGCAGGAAGGGAGTCGGGTCGGGGCAGATACGCAGTATTTT
>TRBJ1-1|.|.|TRBV11-2
CASSVTGEAFF
TGTGCCAGCAGCGTCACAGGGGAAGCTTTCTTT
>TRBJ1-5|.|.|TRBV5-1
CASSLDGAGHQPQHF
TGCGCCAGCAGCTTGGATGGGGCAGGGCATCAGCCCCAGCATTTT
>TRBJ1-2|.|.|TRBV28
CASSPTGRGYGYTF
TGTGCCAGCAGTCCCACAGGTAGAGGATATGGCTACACCTTC
>TRBJ1-1|.|.|TRBV5-1
CASSLGSVAEAFF
TGCGCCAGCAGCTTGGGGAGCGTGGCTGAAGCTTTCTTT
>TRBJ1-1|TRBD1|.|TRBV3-1/TRBV3-2
CASSQANRGTEAFF
TGTGCCAGCAGCCAAGCAAACAGGGGGACTGAAGCTTTCTTT
>TRBJ2-7|.|few|TRBV5-8
CASSFGPGSSYEQYF
TGTGCCAGCAGCTTTGGTCCAGGTAGCTCCTACGAGCAGTACTTC
>TRBJ2-2|TRBD2|.|TRBV4-1
CASSHDELLAGGPGELFF
TGCGCCAGCAGCCATGATGAATTACTAGCGGGAGGCCCCGGGGAGCTGTTTTTT
>TRBJ1-5|TRBD1|once|TRBV7-2
CASSATGTGPQPQHF
TGTGCCAGCAGCGCCACCGGGACAGGACCTCAGCCCCAGCATTTT
>TRBJ2-7|.|.|TRBV25-1
CASSSSSEQYF
TGTGCCAGCAGCTCTAGCTCCGAGCAGTACTTC
>TRBJ1-1|.|.|TRBV5-1
CASSSTDRKVAEAFF
TGCGCCAGCAGCTCGACCGACAGGAAGGTTGCTGAAGCTTTCTTT
>TRBJ1-2|.|.|TRBV2
CASSEREGNGYTF
TGTGCCAGCAGTGAACGTGAGGGAAACGGCTACACCTTC
>TRBJ1-6|TRBD1|.|TRBV15
CATSRDRDRVSPLHF
TGTGCCACCAGCAGGGACCGGGACAGGGTGTCACCCCTCCACTTT
>TRBJ1-6|.|.|TRBV27
CASSHKPKSSYNSPLHF
TGTGCCAGCAGCCATAAGCCTAAGAGCTCCTATAATTCACCCCTCCACTTT
>TRBJ1-2|TRBD1|.|TRBV2
CASSLRTGGLRIYTF
TGTGCCAGCAGTCTTCGGACAGGGGGCCTGAGGATCTACACCTTC
>TRBJ1-1|TRBD1|few|TRBV28
CASSRPTGGKTEAFF
TGTGCCAGCAGCCGACCCACAGGGGGCAAAACTGAAGCTTTCTTT
>TRBJ2-3|TRBD2|.|TRBV3-1/TRBV3-2
CASSQGLAGSTDTQYF
TGTGCCAGCAGCCAAGGGCTAGCGGGGTCCACAGATACGCAGTATTTT
>TRBJ2-4|TRBD2|.|TRBV5-6
CASSLLPREGIQYF
TGTGCCAGCAGCTTACTGCCCCGGGAGGGCATTCAGTACTTC
>TRBJ1-6|TRBD1|few|TRBV9
CASSGEGTALKNSPLHF
TGTGCCAGCAGCGGTGAGGGGACAGCCCTCAAAAATTCACCCCTCCACTTT
>TRBJ2-2|TRBD1|.|TRBV11-3
CASRMDREHTGELFF
TGTGCCAGCAGGATGGACAGGGAGCACACCGGGGAGCTGTTTTTT
>TRBJ2-2|.|.|TRBV2
CASRTSSVDRNTGELFF
TGTGCCAGCAGGACCTCTAGCGTCGATCGGAACACCGGGGAGCTGTTTTTT
>TRBJ2-3|.|.|TRBV3-1/TRBV3-2
CASSRVVVEDTQYF
TGTGCCAGCAGCCGCGTGGTGGTAGAAGATACGCAGTATTTT
>TRBJ2-1|TRBD2|.|TRBV3-1/TRBV3-2
CASSQAHLAGGPMLFF
TGTGCCAGCAGCCAAGCCCACCTAGCGGGAGGGCCGATGTTGTTCTTC
>TRBJ1-5|TRBD1|.|TRBV19
CASSLTGDNQPQHF
TGTGCCAGTAGTCTAACAGGGGACAATCAGCCCCAGCATTTT
>TRBJ1-4|.|few|TRBV27
CASSSGTFGWGKLFF
TGTGCCAGCAGCAGCGGTACTTTCGGGTGGGGAAAACTGTTTTTT
>TRBJ1-1|.|.|TRBV4-1
CASRTPGDGKMGMNTEAFF
TGCGCCAGCAGAACCCCGGGGGACGGCAAAATGGGTATGAACACTGAAGCTTTCTTT
>TRBJ1-1|.|.|TRBV5-8
CASSLGLKPGTEAFF
TGTGCCAGCAGCTTAGGTTTGAAACCGGGCACTGAAGCTTTCTTT